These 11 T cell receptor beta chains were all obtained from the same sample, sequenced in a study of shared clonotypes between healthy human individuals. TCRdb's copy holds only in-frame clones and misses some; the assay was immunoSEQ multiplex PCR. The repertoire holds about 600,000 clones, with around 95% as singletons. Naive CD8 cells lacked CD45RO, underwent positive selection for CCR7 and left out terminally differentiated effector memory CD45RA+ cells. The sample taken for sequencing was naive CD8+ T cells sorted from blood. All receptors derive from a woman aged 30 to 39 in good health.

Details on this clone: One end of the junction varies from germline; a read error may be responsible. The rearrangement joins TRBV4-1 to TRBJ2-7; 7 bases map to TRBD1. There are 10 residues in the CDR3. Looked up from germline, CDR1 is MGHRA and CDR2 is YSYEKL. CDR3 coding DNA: TGCGCCAGCAGCCAGGTCATGACAGGGTTC. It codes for CASSQVMTGF.

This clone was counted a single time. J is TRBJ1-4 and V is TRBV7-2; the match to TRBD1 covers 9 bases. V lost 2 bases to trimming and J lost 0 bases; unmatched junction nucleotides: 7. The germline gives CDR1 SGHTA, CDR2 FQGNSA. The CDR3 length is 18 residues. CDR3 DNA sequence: TGTGCCAGCAGCTTAAGGGGGACAGGGTACACAACTAATGAAAAACTGTTTTTT. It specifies CASSLRGTGYTTNEKLFF. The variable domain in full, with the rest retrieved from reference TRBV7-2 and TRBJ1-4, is GAGVSQSPSNKVTEKGKDVELRCDPISGHTALYWYRQSLGQGLEFLIYFQGNSAPDKSGLPSDRFSAERTGGSVSTLTIQRTQQEDSAVYLCASSLRGTGYTTNEKLFFGSGTQLSVL.

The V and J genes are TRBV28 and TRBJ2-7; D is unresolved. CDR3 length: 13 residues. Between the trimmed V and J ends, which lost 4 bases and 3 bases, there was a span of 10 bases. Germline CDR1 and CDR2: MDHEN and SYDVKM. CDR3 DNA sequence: TGTGCCAGCAGTTGGGCCGCCGGCTACGAGCAGTACTTC. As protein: CASSWAAGYEQYF.

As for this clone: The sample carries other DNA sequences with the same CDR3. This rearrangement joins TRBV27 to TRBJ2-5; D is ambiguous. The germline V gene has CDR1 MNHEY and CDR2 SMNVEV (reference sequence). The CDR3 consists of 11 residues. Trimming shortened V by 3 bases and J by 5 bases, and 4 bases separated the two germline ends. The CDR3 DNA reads TGTGCCAGCAGTTTGGGGGAGACCCAGTACTTC. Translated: CASSLGETQYF.

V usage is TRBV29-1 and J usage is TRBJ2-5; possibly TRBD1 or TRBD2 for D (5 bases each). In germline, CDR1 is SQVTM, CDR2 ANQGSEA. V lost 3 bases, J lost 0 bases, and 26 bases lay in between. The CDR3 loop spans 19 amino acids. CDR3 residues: CSVEGVSGSLMTDQETQYF. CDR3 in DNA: TGCAGCGTTGAGGGGGTTTCGGGTAGTCTTATGACTGACCAAGAGACCCAGTACTTC. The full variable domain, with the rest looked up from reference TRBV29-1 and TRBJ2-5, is SAVISQKPSRDICQRGTSLTIQCQVDSQVTMMFWYRQQPGQSLTLIATANQGSEATYESGFVIDKFPISRPNLTFSTLTVSNMSPEDSSIYLCSVEGVSGSLMTDQETQYFGPGTRLLVL.

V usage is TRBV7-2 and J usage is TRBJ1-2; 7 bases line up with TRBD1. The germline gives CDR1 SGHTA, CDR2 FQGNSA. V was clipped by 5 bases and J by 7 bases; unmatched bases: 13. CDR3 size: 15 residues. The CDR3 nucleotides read TGTGCCAGCAGCCCACTCCAGGGGGGAAGCGCTGGCTACACCTTC. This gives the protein CASSPLQGGSAGYTF.

This CDR3 is CASSDNSGRAPDTQYF. The CDR3 DNA follows: TGCGCCAGCAGTGACAATAGCGGGAGGGCCCCAGATACGCAGTATTTT. The gene calls are TRBV10-2 and TRBJ2-3; 11 bases align to TRBD2. The J segment lost 4 bases and the V segment lost 3 bases, leaving 6 bases of the junction unmatched. The germline gives CDR1 WSHSY, CDR2 SAAADI. The length of the CDR3 is 16 residues.

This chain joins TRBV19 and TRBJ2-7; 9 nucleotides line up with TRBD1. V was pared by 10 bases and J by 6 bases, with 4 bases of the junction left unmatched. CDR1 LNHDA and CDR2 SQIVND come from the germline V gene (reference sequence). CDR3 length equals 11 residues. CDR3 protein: CATTTGGEQYF. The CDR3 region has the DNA TGTGCCACTACGACAGGGGGCGAGCAGTACTTC.

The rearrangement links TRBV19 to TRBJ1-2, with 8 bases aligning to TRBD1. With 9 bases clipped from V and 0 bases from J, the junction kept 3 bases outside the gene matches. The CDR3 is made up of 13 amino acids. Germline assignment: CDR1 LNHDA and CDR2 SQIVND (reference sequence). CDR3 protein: CASLQGANYGYTF. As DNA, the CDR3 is TGTGCCAGCTTACAGGGGGCTAACTATGGCTACACCTTC.

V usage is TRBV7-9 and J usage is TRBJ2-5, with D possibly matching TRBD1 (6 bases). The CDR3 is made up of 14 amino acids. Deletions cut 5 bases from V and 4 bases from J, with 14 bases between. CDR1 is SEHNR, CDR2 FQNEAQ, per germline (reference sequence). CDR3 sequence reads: CASSVRDMGETQYF. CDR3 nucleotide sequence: TGTGCCAGCAGCGTACGGGACATGGGAGAGACCCAGTACTTC.

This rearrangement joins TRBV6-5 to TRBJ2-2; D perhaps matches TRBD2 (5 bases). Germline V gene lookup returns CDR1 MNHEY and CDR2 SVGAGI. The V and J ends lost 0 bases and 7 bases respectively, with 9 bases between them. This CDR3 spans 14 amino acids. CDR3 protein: CASSYSRADGELFF. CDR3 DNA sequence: TGTGCCAGCAGTTACTCGAGAGCGGACGGGGAGCTGTTTTTT.